The 32 T cell receptor beta chains below come from one sample, sequenced in a study of blood T cell repertoires in COVID-19. Produced via immunoSEQ multiplex PCR; TCRdb's table is partial and in-frame only. The data contain 140,000 to 150,000 clones, approximately 86% of them seen just once; the ten biggest clones take up 1.5% to 2%. Sequencing input: peripheral blood. These receptors came from a man in his 70s with acute or convalescent COVID-19.

The chain joins TRBV2 to TRBJ2-7, with a weak D call TRBD1 (5 bases). CDR3 length equals 12 residues. Trimming took 10 bases from V and 0 from J, leaving 10 bases between them. Germline V gives CDR1 SNHLY, CDR2 FYNNEI. The CDR3 bases are TGTGCCACCACCGACAGCTCCTACGAGCAGTACTTC. Its translation is CATTDSSYEQYF.

The chain employs TRBV2 and TRBJ2-1, with 7 positions matching TRBD2. J was trimmed by 1 base and V by 6 bases; bases with no gene match: 6. Per the germline V gene, CDR1 is SNHLY and CDR2 is FYNNEI. The CDR3 extends over 15 amino acids. CDR3 bases: TGTGCCAGCAGGGCTAGCGGAAATTCCTACAATGAGCAGTTCTTC. Translation: CASRASGNSYNEQFF.

The chain combines TRBV6-6 with TRBJ2-5; TRBD2 matches at 12 bases. The CDR3 extends over 15 amino acids. Trimming removed 6 bases from V and 5 bases from J; junction bases left unmatched: 7. Germline V gives CDR1 MNHNY, CDR2 SVGAGI (reference sequence). The CDR3 bases are TGTGCCAGCAGCAACCGACTAGCGGGAGACGAGACCCAGTACTTC. This sequence encodes CASSNRLAGDETQYF.

The J gene is TRBJ1-6, the V gene TRBV14; TRBD1 matches at 12 bases. The V gene's germline CDR1 is SGHDN and CDR2 FVKESK. The CDR3 extends over 17 amino acids. The V gene end was trimmed by 0 bases and the J gene end by 9 bases; junction bases not matched to a gene: 6. The CDR3 DNA sequence: TGTGCCAGCAGCCAAGACCGGATGGGACAGGGGGCTTCACCCCTCCACTTT. Its protein is CASSQDRMGQGASPLHF.

The V gene is TRBV10-1, the J gene TRBJ1-1; D is perhaps TRBD1 (5 bases). Trimming took off 3 bases at V and 8 bases at J, with 16 bases between the two ends. This CDR3 comprises 14 residues. Germline V CDR1 and CDR2: WNHNN, SYGVQD (reference sequence). As DNA, the CDR3 is TGCGCCAGCAGTGACCACCTAAGGGGCTACGAAGCTTTCTTT. Protein product: CASSDHLRGYEAFF.

V is TRBV6-5 and J is TRBJ1-5; D remains ambiguous. Germline-derived CDR1 and CDR2 are MNHEY and SVGAGI. The CDR3 is 13 residues long. V lost 10 bases to trimming and J lost 7 bases, with 17 bases between them. Here the CDR3 reads CATVLVARQPQHF. CDR3 sequence (DNA): TGTGCCACTGTTTTGGTGGCGAGGCAGCCCCAGCATTTT.

This clone was counted once. The chain is built from TRBV11-2 and TRBJ1-5; D is ambiguous. The CDR3 is made up of 15 amino acids. Trimming removed 3 bases at V and 0 bases at J, with 9 bases between. From germline, CDR1 is SGHAT and CDR2 FQNNGV. The CDR3 region is CASSLSGISNQPQHF. In DNA, the CDR3 is TGTGCCAGCAGCTTGTCAGGTATTAGCAATCAGCCCCAGCATTTT.

This chain joins TRBV6-5 and TRBJ1-5, with 9 positions matching TRBD1. The CDR3 totals 14 residues. Unmatched junction bases numbered 7, after V lost 6 bases and J lost 7 bases. The germline V gene has CDR1 MNHEY and CDR2 SVGAGI. CDR3 residues: CASRPGQGSQPQHF. CDR3 DNA: TGTGCCAGCAGGCCCGGACAGGGGTCCCAGCCCCAGCATTTT.

The chain is built from TRBV19 and TRBJ1-5; a possible D gene is TRBD1 (5 bases). This CDR3 region has 15 residues. The V gene's germline CDR1 is LNHDA and CDR2 SQIVND (reference sequence). V lost 4 bases, J lost 3 bases, and 13 bases lay in between. The CDR3 reads CASSTPQGFNQPQHF. In nucleotides, the CDR3 is TGTGCCAGTAGTACCCCCCAGGGCTTCAATCAGCCCCAGCATTTT.

Comment on this clone: In the same sample, other DNA sequences code for this CDR3. The gene calls are TRBV5-1 and TRBJ2-7; perhaps TRBD2 as D (6 bases). This CDR3 comprises 14 residues. The V end was cut by 3 bases, the J end by 1 base, with 11 bases between. The germline CDR1 and CDR2 sequences are SGHRS and YFSETQ. The CDR3 DNA reads as TGCGCCAGCAGCTCGGGGACTGGATCCTACGAGCAGTACTTC. Translated: CASSSGTGSYEQYF.

This clone was seen a few times. V usage is TRBV11-2 and J usage is TRBJ2-1; 10 bases line up with TRBD1. CDR1 SGHAT and CDR2 FQNNGV come from the germline V gene. There are 19 residues in the CDR3. The V segment lost 5 bases and the J segment 2 bases; nucleotides outside the gene matches: 15. CDR3 in DNA: TGTGCCAGCAGCGGAACGGACAGGGGGAGGACTCGGGCCTACAATGAGCAGTTCTTC. It codes for CASSGTDRGRTRAYNEQFF.

This sequence joins TRBV5-4 and TRBJ2-1; TRBD2 might be the D (6 bases). Germline V CDR1 and CDR2: SGHNT, YYREEE (reference sequence). The V gene lost 0 bases and the J gene lost 6 bases, with 10 bases spanning the gap. The CDR3 covers 14 residues. This CDR3 reads CASSLGGDSNEQFF. DNA for the CDR3: TGTGCCAGCAGCTTGGGAGGGGACTCCAATGAGCAGTTCTTC.

The chain employs TRBV5-1 and TRBJ1-2; 7 bases are shared with TRBD1. The ends lost 0 bases at V and 4 bases at J; junction bases unmatched: 9. This CDR3 is 16 amino acids long. Germline V CDR1 and CDR2: SGHRS, YFSETQ. In DNA, the CDR3 is TGCGCCAGCAGCTTGGCCCTTGGCAGGGGGACCTATGGCTACACCTTC. It encodes CASSLALGRGTYGYTF.

V and J are TRBV4-1 and TRBJ2-7, with TRBD2 matching 10 bases. CDR1 is MGHRA and CDR2 is YSYEKL in the germline V gene. The CDR3 runs to 13 residues. V shed 1 base and J 13 bases; nucleotides not matched to a gene: 7. The CDR3, as DNA: TGCGCCAGCAGCCAAGTGGGACTAGCGTTCTTATACTTC. Translation: CASSQVGLAFLYF.

The chain employs TRBV18 and TRBJ2-7; tentatively, D is TRBD2 (6 bases). The germline V and J ends were trimmed by 2 bases and 2 bases, with 10 bases remaining between them. The V gene's germline CDR1 is KGHSH and CDR2 LQKENI. The CDR3 contains 14 residues. The chain's CDR3 is CASSPTGLAYEQYF. CDR3 sequence (DNA): TGTGCCAGCTCACCAACGGGACTGGCCTACGAGCAGTACTTC.

For this clone: The conserved phenylalanine or tryptophan is not found at the CDR3 terminus, so this likely reflects a read error. The J gene is TRBJ2-7, the V gene TRBV12-3 or TRBV12-4, with D possibly matching TRBD1 (6 bases). Trimming removed 5 bases from V and 7 bases from J, with 12 bases in between. The CDR3 contains 12 residues. The CDR3 nucleotides read TGTGCCAGCAGTCTCCACAGGGAAGAGCAGTACCTC. It translates to CASSLHREEQYL.

The sample holds a few counts of this clone. The CDR3: CASSDGQGFGYTF. CDR3 sequence (DNA): TGCGCCAGCAGTGATGGACAGGGGTTTGGCTACACCTTC. The rearrangement joins TRBV10-1 to TRBJ1-2; TRBD1 matches at 9 bases. The trim removed 3 bases at V and 7 bases at J, leaving 3 bases unmatched. Germline loops: CDR1 WNHNN, CDR2 SYGVQD (reference sequence). This CDR3 is 13 amino acids long.

The chain links TRBV9 to TRBJ1-2, with D possibly matching TRBD1 (6 bases). This CDR3 is 14 amino acids long. Germline CDR1 reads SGDLS; CDR2 reads YYNGEE. V was shortened by 4 bases and J by 2 bases, with 12 bases between the two germline ends. CDR3 DNA: TGTGCCAGCAGCCGCTTAAGGGGGAACTATGGCTACACCTTC. Translation: CASSRLRGNYGYTF.

The chain combines TRBV7-9 with TRBJ2-3; D is possibly TRBD1 (6 bases). From germline, CDR1 is SEHNR and CDR2 FQNEAQ (reference sequence). The CDR3 is 15 amino acids. V was shortened by 0 bases and J by 0 bases, with 7 bases between the two germline ends. CDR3 in amino acids: CASSLAGASTDTQYF. The CDR3 bases are TGTGCCAGCAGCTTAGCGGGGGCTAGCACAGATACGCAGTATTTT. The variable domain in full, completed from reference TRBV7-9 and TRBJ2-3, reads DTGVSQNPRHKITKRGQNVTFRCDPISEHNRLYWYRQTLGQGPEFLTYFQNEAQLEKSRLLSDRFSAERPKGSFSTLEIQRTEQGDSAMYLCASSLAGASTDTQYFGPGTRLTVL.

This clone was counted a few times. This chain links TRBV28 with TRBJ1-4; a possible D gene is TRBD1 (5 bases). Trimming took 6 bases from V and 4 from J, leaving 15 bases between them. The CDR3 has 15 amino acids. Germline loops: CDR1 MDHEN, CDR2 SYDVKM. The CDR3 is CASSPTGGDNEKLFF. The CDR3 bases are TGTGCCAGCAGCCCCACGGGAGGGGATAATGAAAAACTGTTTTTT.

The rearrangement joins TRBV9 to TRBJ2-7; 9 bases line up with TRBD1. After removal of 4 bases from V and 2 bases from J, the junction contained 7 bases not matched to a gene. The CDR3 totals 15 residues. Germline V gene lookup returns CDR1 SGDLS and CDR2 YYNGEE. The DNA of the CDR3 is TGTGCCAGCAGCTTCGGACAGGGGAGGACCTACGAGCAGTACTTC. Encoded protein: CASSFGQGRTYEQYF.

The chain recombines TRBV6-5 with TRBJ2-7; tentative D call: TRBD2 (5 bases). V was trimmed by 4 bases and J by 5 bases, leaving 6 bases between them. CDR1 MNHEY and CDR2 SVGAGI come from the germline V gene. The CDR3 has 11 residues. The CDR3 bases are TGTGCCAGCAGTTTCGGGGACGAGCAGTACTTC. Translated: CASSFGDEQYF.

In nucleotides, the CDR3 is TGTGCCAGCAGCTTAGGGCTAGCAGCAACCACAGATACGCAGTATTTT. Its translation is CASSLGLAATTDTQYF. The genes are TRBV7-2 and TRBJ2-3, with a weak D call TRBD2 (5 bases). The CDR3 runs 16 residues. Deletions cut 1 base from V and 2 bases from J, with 13 bases between. The germline V gene has CDR1 SGHTA and CDR2 FQGNSA.

The J gene is TRBJ2-2, the V gene TRBV5-1; TRBD2 matches 13 bases. This CDR3 spans 17 amino acids. The junction had 2 bases not matched to a gene; V was cut back by 3 bases and J by 0 bases. CDR1 and CDR2 from the germline V gene are SGHRS and YFSETQ. CDR3 region: CASSSGLAGANTGELFF. The DNA of the CDR3 is TGCGCCAGCAGCTCAGGACTAGCGGGGGCGAACACCGGGGAGCTGTTTTTT. Filled out from reference TRBV5-1 and TRBJ2-2, the complete variable domain reads KAGVTQTPRYLIKTRGQQVTLSCSPISGHRSVSWYQQTPGQGLQFLFEYFSETQRNKGNFPGRFSGRQFSNSRSEMNVSTLELGDSALYLCASSSGLAGANTGELFFGEGSRLTVL.

The chain joins TRBV5-8 to TRBJ2-3, with 14 bases that match TRBD2. J was trimmed by 5 bases and V by 0 bases; bases with no gene match: 2. Germline V gene sequence: CDR1 SGHTS, CDR2 YDEGEE. The CDR3 loop spans 16 amino acids. The DNA of the CDR3 is TGTGCCAGCAGCTTGGCCGGGACTAGCGGGAGAGATACGCAGTATTTT. Amino acid sequence: CASSLAGTSGRDTQYF.

The chain has TRBV6-5 and TRBJ2-7; D not resolved. The ends were cut back, 5 bases at V and 1 base at J, with 9 bases in the middle. This CDR3 comprises 13 residues. The germline V gene encodes CDR1 MNHEY and CDR2 SVGAGI. CDR3 sequence reads: CASSNLASYEQYF. The CDR3 DNA follows: TGTGCCAGCAGTAACTTAGCTTCCTACGAGCAGTACTTC.

The V and J genes are TRBV7-3 and TRBJ2-1, with 14 nucleotides matching TRBD2. Trimming cost V 5 bases and J 6 bases; bases outside gene matches: 3. Germline values: CDR1 SGHTA, CDR2 FQGTGA. The CDR3 sequence is 15 residues long. The CDR3 loop is CASSPGTSGSNEQFF. CDR3 nucleotides: TGTGCCAGCAGCCCAGGGACTAGCGGGAGCAATGAGCAGTTCTTC.

The gene calls are TRBV7-9 and TRBJ1-5; 7 bases are shared with TRBD1. The germline V gene has CDR1 SEHNR and CDR2 FQNEAQ (reference sequence). The junction had 5 bases not matched to a gene; V was cut back by 5 bases and J by 4 bases. The CDR3 is 14 residues long. CDR3 sequence (DNA): TGTGCCAGCAGCAGCCAGGGGGGAAATCAGCCCCAGCATTTT. Translated, it gives CASSSQGGNQPQHF.

This sequence joins TRBV28 and TRBJ1-5; D remains unclear. The CDR3 is 20 residues long. CDR1 is MDHEN and CDR2 is SYDVKM in the germline V gene. Trimming removed 5 bases from V and 0 bases from J, with 26 bases in between. DNA of the CDR3: TGTGCCAGCAGTCCGAGACAAGGAAATACCCTCCGATATAGCAATCAGCCCCAGCATTTT. Its translation: CASSPRQGNTLRYSNQPQHF.

The chain uses TRBV28 and TRBJ1-4; TRBD1 might be the D (6 bases). Germline V gives CDR1 MDHEN, CDR2 SYDVKM. Trimming removed 6 bases at V and 5 bases at J, with 13 bases between. This CDR3 has 14 residues. CDR3 coding DNA: TGTGCCAGCAGCCAAGGGGGTCCCAATGAAAAACTGTTTTTT. Translated: CASSQGGPNEKLFF.

The J gene is TRBJ1-1, the V gene TRBV6-5; TRBD1 agrees at 7 bases. Germline V lookup: CDR1 MNHEY, CDR2 SVGAGI. V gave up 5 bases and J gave up 4 bases; unmatched junction bases: 10. The CDR3 runs to 15 residues. CDR3 sequence (DNA): TGTGCCAGCAGTACCGGGCTAGGGGGCATCACTGAAGCTTTCTTT. Translated, it gives CASSTGLGGITEAFF.

The genes are TRBV6-5 and TRBJ1-2; 7 bases match TRBD1. The V gene's germline CDR1 is MNHEY and CDR2 SVGAGI. CDR3 length: 14 amino acids. Trimming cost V 7 bases and J 2 bases; bases outside gene matches: 7. This chain's CDR3 is CASNRDSTNYGYTF. The CDR3 coding sequence is TGTGCCAGCAATCGGGACAGCACCAACTATGGCTACACCTTC.